The source of this TCR beta chain is a study of T cells in Graves' hyperthyroidism and ophthalmopathy. Findings of the study overall: Most clonotypes expanded in the thyroid (above 0.001) were also present in blood.

This clonotype was counted at least ten times. Its matching antigen is unknown. One end of the junction varies from germline; a read error may be responsible. From RNA transcripts, TCR beta CDR3 regions were amplified. In the first-round RT-PCR of the TCR CDR3, the HTBI primer set was used. TCRdb re-analysed the multiplex PCR reads in MiXCR, keeping a single row per CDR3 protein. Found here are approximately 520,000 distinct CDR3 sequences, around a quarter of them singletons; the top ten hold 11%. Lactation, pregnancy, other autoimmune disease or uncontrolled infection excluded patients. Clinicians diagnosed patients from clinical symptoms, serum thyroxine and TRAb, thyroid ultrasound and orbital computed tomography. Germline-derived CDR1 and CDR2 are SGHTA and FQGNSA. The length of the CDR3 is 14 residues.

The chain is built from TRBV7-2 and TRBJ2-4; no firm D call. The TCR was taken from a woman in her twenties or thirties with Graves' ophthalmopathy. Sequencing was performed on blood. CDR3 bases: TGTGCCAGCAGCTTAGCCCCGGCCAAAAACATTAAGTACTTC. Protein: CASSLAPAKNIKYF. Full variable domain (remainder filled in from reference TRBV7-2 and TRBJ2-4): GAGVSQSPSNKVTEKGKDVELRCDPISGHTALYWYRQSLGQGLEFLIYFQGNSAPDKSGLPSDRFSAERTGGSVSTLTIQRTQQEDSAVYLCASSLAPAKNIKYFGAGTRLSVL.